This T cell receptor (beta chain) was retrieved from a study of T cells in Graves' hyperthyroidism and ophthalmopathy. V lost 3 bases, J lost 3 bases, and 5 bases lay in between. Germline CDR1 LNHDA, CDR2 SQIVND (reference sequence). The CDR3 contains 13 residues. PBMCs were collected from an approximately 9.4 ml volume of fresh peripheral blood. RNA transcripts gave rise to amplified TCR beta CDR3 regions. TCR CDR3 regions were first amplified by RT-PCR with HTBI primers. In TCRdb, the multiplex PCR reads were re-called with MiXCR into one record per CDR3 protein. Here the sample spans 690,000 or so distinct CDR3 sequences, around 19% being singletons.

The material sequenced was blood. The chain uses TRBV19 and TRBJ2-2; the D is unclear. This sequence was found in a woman aged 50 to 60 with Graves' hyperthyroidism that later progressed to Graves' ophthalmopathy. In DNA form, the CDR3 reads TGTGCCAGTAGTATTATCTACACCGGGGAGCTGTTTTTT. Residues: CASSIIYTGELFF.